This T cell receptor (beta chain) originates from a study of beta chain features in type 1 diabetes. This clone was detected a few times. What it binds is not known. In germline, CDR1 is MGHRA, CDR2 YSYEKL. There are 14 residues in the CDR3. Trimming removed 0 bases from V and 3 bases from J, with 8 bases in between. The study reverse transcribed the entire isolated RNA, so it sequenced expressed TCRB transcripts. Roughly 3.4 million reads were obtained on average from naive, central memory and regulatory T cell samples. Using immunoSEQ multiplex PCR, the repertoire was profiled, and TCRdb retains in-frame clones only, with some absent. The sample holds a few hundred thousand clones, about 14% seen once. Regarding the study as a whole: Shorter TCRB CDR3s, moderately but significantly so, were found in Type 1 diabetes patients in all four CD4+ subsets. Within patients, naive, central memory and Treg TCRB repertoires seemed more similar than within healthy donors.

Input material: naive CD4+ T cells from blood. The genes are TRBV4-1 and TRBJ1-2; possible D gene TRBD1, 6 bases. This TCR came from a man between 25 and 39 years old with type 1 diabetes. In DNA, the CDR3 is TGCGCCAGCAGCCAAGAGCAGGGGTACTATGGCTACACCTTC. It is translated as CASSQEQGYYGYTF.